The 2 T cell receptor beta chains listed next were all sequenced from one sample in a study of blood T cell repertoires in COVID-19. The repertoire was sequenced with immunoSEQ multiplex PCR; TCRdb's copy has only in-frame clones and lacks some. The profile covers 150,000 or so clones, with less than 85% appearing a single time and approximately 7.6% taken by the ten largest. The sequencing input was peripheral blood. These receptors all stem from a woman between 55 and 75 years old with COVID-19, enrolled during active disease.

The chain couples TRBV6-5 to TRBJ2-6; D gene ambiguous. This CDR3 is 16 amino acids long. Germline CDR1 is MNHEY and CDR2 is SVGAGI. V was clipped by 0 bases and J by 1 base, with 7 bases between them. The CDR3 spells CASSYSRLSGANVLTF. CDR3 bases: TGTGCCAGCAGTTACTCGAGGCTTTCTGGGGCCAACGTCCTGACTTTC.

Comments on this clone: This sequence may be a read error, since a much larger clone differs from it by one base. The sample carries other DNA sequences with the same CDR3. This chain links TRBV5-1 with TRBJ2-6; no clear D. With 0 bases removed from V and 0 bases from J, the gap between germline ends came to 4 bases. This CDR3 spans 15 amino acids. Germline lookup yields CDR1 SGHRS and CDR2 YFSETQ. CDR3 in DNA: TGCGCCAGCAGCTTGGGTAGCTCTGGGGCCAACGTCCTGACTTTC. It encodes CASSLGSSGANVLTF.